The 32 T cell receptor beta chains below all came from one sample that was sequenced in a study of blood T cell repertoires in COVID-19. Sequencing was performed with immunoSEQ multiplex PCR; in TCRdb, only in-frame clones are kept and a portion is missing. The top ten clones hold 3% to 4% of a sample with under 100,000 clones, approximately 91% of them seen once. Sequencing was carried out using peripheral blood. These receptors were taken from an older woman with acute or convalescent COVID-19.

The chain uses TRBV19 and TRBJ2-3; 7 nucleotides agree with TRBD1. After removal of 3 bases from V and 2 bases from J, the junction contained 14 bases not matched to a gene. This CDR3 region has 18 residues. In germline, CDR1 is LNHDA, CDR2 SQIVND (reference sequence). The chain's CDR3 is CASSIISAWTGHTDTQYF. In nucleotides, the CDR3 is TGTGCCAGTAGTATTATCTCGGCTTGGACAGGACACACAGATACGCAGTATTTT.

The genes are TRBV28 and TRBJ1-5, with a possible D match to TRBD1 (6 bases). Trimming took 4 bases from V and 1 from J, leaving 17 bases between them. There are 17 residues in the CDR3. From germline, CDR1 is MDHEN and CDR2 SYDVKM. As DNA, the CDR3 is TGTGCCAGCAGTTCACCTCGGACAGACAGGAGCAATCAGCCCCAGCATTTT. It translates to CASSSPRTDRSNQPQHF.

The rearrangement joins TRBV25-1 to TRBJ1-4; D unresolved. This CDR3 spans 14 amino acids. V lost 4 bases to trimming and J lost 6 bases, with 12 bases between them. CDR1 and CDR2 from the germline V gene are MGHDK and SYGVNS. CDR3 DNA sequence: TGTGCCAGCAGTGTAGGTCTAGGAGATGAAAAACTGTTTTTT. It specifies CASSVGLGDEKLFF.

The J gene is TRBJ2-7, the V gene TRBV11-2; 8 positions match TRBD2. This CDR3 contains 15 residues. J was trimmed by 0 bases and V by 3 bases; bases with no gene match: 4. CDR1 and CDR2 from the germline V gene are SGHAT and FQNNGV. The CDR3, as DNA: TGTGCCAGCAGCTTGGGTAGCGGGGCCTCCTACGAGCAGTACTTC. Residues: CASSLGSGASYEQYF.

V usage is TRBV4-1 and J usage is TRBJ2-2; TRBD2 matches at 11 bases. This CDR3 is 16 amino acids long. The J segment lost 7 bases and the V segment lost 0 bases, leaving 4 bases of the junction unmatched. Germline V lookup: CDR1 MGHRA, CDR2 YSYEKL. CDR3 coding DNA: TGCGCCAGCAGCCAAGAACTAGCGGGAGTCGGCGGGGAGCTGTTTTTT. Translating gives CASSQELAGVGGELFF.

V usage is TRBV5-1 and J usage is TRBJ1-5, with a possible D match to TRBD1 (5 bases). The CDR3 is made up of 14 amino acids. Germline CDR1 reads SGHRS; CDR2 reads YFSETQ. The V end lost 6 bases, the J end lost 5 bases, and 15 bases lay between the germline ends. The CDR3 region is CASKEGAVDQPQHF. The CDR3 DNA reads TGCGCCAGCAAAGAAGGGGCGGTGGATCAGCCCCAGCATTTT.

The J gene is TRBJ2-1, the V gene TRBV29-1, with D possibly matching TRBD1 (6 bases). The CDR3 runs 12 residues. V was pared by 0 bases and J by 8 bases, with 8 bases between. The germline V gene has CDR1 SQVTM and CDR2 ANQGSEA. The CDR3: CSVEEGAHEQFF. Here the CDR3 DNA reads TGCAGCGTTGAAGAGGGGGCACATGAGCAGTTCTTC.

The rearrangement uses TRBV19 and TRBJ1-1; D gene unclear. V was pared by 6 bases and J by 1 base, with 18 bases between. The germline V gene has CDR1 LNHDA and CDR2 SQIVND (reference sequence). The CDR3 contains 16 residues. CDR3 residues: CASSPYYRGGNTEAFF. The DNA for the CDR3 is TGTGCCAGTAGCCCTTATTACCGGGGAGGGAACACTGAAGCTTTCTTT. The entire variable domain, with the rest obtained from reference TRBV19 and TRBJ1-1, is as follows: DGGITQSPKYLFRKEGQNVTLSCEQNLNHDAMYWYRQDPGQGLRLIYYSQIVNDFQKGDIAEGYSVSREKKESFPLTVTSAQKNPTAFYLCASSPYYRGGNTEAFFGQGTRLTVV.

The rearrangement joins TRBV30 to TRBJ1-3, with TRBD1 identical over 7 bases. The CDR3 has 15 amino acids. V lost 0 bases to trimming and J lost 0 bases; unmatched junction nucleotides: 2. CDR1 GTSNPN and CDR2 SVGIG come from the germline V gene (reference sequence). CDR3 sequence: CAWSVGTVSGNTIYF. The CDR3 nucleotides read TGTGCCTGGAGTGTCGGGACAGTCTCTGGAAACACCATATATTTT.

V usage is TRBV19 and J usage is TRBJ1-2; D ambiguous. The CDR3 has 15 residues. In germline, CDR1 is LNHDA, CDR2 SQIVND (reference sequence). V lost 5 bases, J lost 6 bases, and 19 bases lay in between. The chain's CDR3 is CASSLPGGGVHGYTF. CDR3 DNA: TGTGCCAGTAGTCTCCCGGGCGGCGGGGTGCATGGCTACACCTTC.

This clone was detected only once. The chain joins TRBV6-5 to TRBJ1-2, with D uncertain. There are 13 residues in the CDR3. Per the germline V gene, CDR1 is MNHEY and CDR2 is SVGAGI. Trimming removed 5 bases at V and 7 bases at J, with 14 bases between. The CDR3 DNA reads as TGTGCCAGCAGTCGGGTCATGTGGGTTGGCTACACCTTC. Its translation is CASSRVMWVGYTF.

V usage is TRBV10-3 and J usage is TRBJ2-3, with a possible D match to TRBD2 (6 bases). This CDR3 comprises 13 residues. The germline V gene has CDR1 ENHRY and CDR2 SYGVKD. Trimming removed 7 bases at V and 14 bases at J, with 22 bases between. CDR3 nucleotides: TGTGCCATCACTGCCCGTGGGCTAGCGCGTCGGTATTTT. It encodes CAITARGLARRYF.

Written as DNA, the CDR3 is TGTGCCAGCAGCTTTTCTAGCGGGATCTTCACCGGGGAGCTGTTTTTT. Translated: CASSFSSGIFTGELFF. The V call is TRBV7-2, the J call TRBJ2-2; 9 bases align to TRBD2. The CDR3 contains 16 residues. Germline assignment: CDR1 SGHTA and CDR2 FQGNSA. The V gene end was trimmed by 3 bases and the J gene end by 4 bases; junction bases not matched to a gene: 6.

This chain connects TRBV6-5 to TRBJ1-5, with D perhaps matching TRBD1 (6 bases). From germline, CDR1 is MNHEY and CDR2 SVGAGI. CDR3 size: 14 residues. Trimming left V 11 bases short and J 6 bases short, with 20 bases between. The CDR3 sequence: CASRGGGSGQPQHF. For the CDR3, the DNA is TGTGCCTCCCGGGGCGGGGGCTCAGGTCAGCCCCAGCATTTT.

V is TRBV27 and J is TRBJ2-7, with 8 positions matching TRBD2. The CDR3 is 13 amino acids. The germline CDR1 and CDR2 sequences are MNHEY and SMNVEV (reference sequence). J lost 1 base, V lost 5 bases, and 1 base had no gene match. The chain's CDR3 is CASSPSGSYEQYF. CDR3 DNA sequence: TGTGCCAGCAGTCCTAGCGGGTCCTACGAGCAGTACTTC.

V gene TRBV28 combines with J gene TRBJ1-4, with 8 nucleotides matching TRBD1. The CDR3 loop spans 17 amino acids. Losses at the gene ends were 6 bases for V and 5 bases for J; bases not matched to a gene: 14. The germline V gene has CDR1 MDHEN and CDR2 SYDVKM. The CDR3 bases are TGTGCCAGCAGCGTCGGTGGGGCAGGGGGCCTAAATGAAAAACTGTTTTTT. It translates to CASSVGGAGGLNEKLFF.

The gene calls are TRBV5-6 and TRBJ1-5; D may be TRBD1 (6 bases). Deletions cut 4 bases from V and 6 bases from J, with 29 bases between. The CDR3 sequence is 19 residues long. Germline assignment: CDR1 SGHDT and CDR2 YYEEEE. CDR3 region: CASSPMWHRRGRVGQPQHF. In DNA, the CDR3 is TGTGCCAGCAGCCCAATGTGGCACCGCAGGGGCAGGGTGGGTCAGCCCCAGCATTTT.

This sequence joins TRBV9 and TRBJ2-3; TRBD1 aligns across 7 bases. J was trimmed by 0 bases and V by 2 bases; bases with no gene match: 6. This CDR3 has 16 amino acids. Germline values: CDR1 SGDLS, CDR2 YYNGEE. CDR3 DNA sequence: TGTGCCAGCAGCGTGAGACAGGGTTCAAGCACAGATACGCAGTATTTT. Its protein is CASSVRQGSSTDTQYF. Supplemented by reference TRBV9 and TRBJ2-3, the full variable domain reads DSGVTQTPKHLITATGQRVTLRCSPRSGDLSVYWYQQSLDQGLQFLIQYYNGEERAKGNILERFSAQQFPDLHSELNLSSLELGDSALYFCASSVRQGSSTDTQYFGPGTRLTVL.

The chain joins TRBV7-9 to TRBJ2-3; 8 nucleotides line up with TRBD2. V trimming: 5 bases; J trimming: 1 base; junction bases outside the gene matches: 8. Germline CDR1 is SEHNR and CDR2 is FQNEAQ (reference sequence). The CDR3 loop spans 16 amino acids. The CDR3 loop reads CASSPPGGVGTDTQYF. The DNA for the CDR3 is TGTGCCAGCAGCCCACCGGGGGGGGTGGGCACAGATACGCAGTATTTT.

The V call is TRBV5-1, the J call TRBJ1-6, with 9 positions matching TRBD1. Germline CDR1 reads SGHRS; CDR2 reads YFSETQ. The CDR3 runs 18 residues. V lost 4 bases, J lost 8 bases, and 16 bases stayed unmatched. As DNA, the CDR3 is TGCGCCAGCAGCGGCCCGACAGGGGGAGGACCTGGGGATTCACCCCTCCACTTT. Encoded protein: CASSGPTGGGPGDSPLHF.

The chain links TRBV6-1 to TRBJ2-1, with TRBD2 matching over 10 bases. After removal of 2 bases from V and 8 bases from J, the junction contained 15 bases not matched to a gene. This CDR3 comprises 18 residues. Per germline, CDR1 MNHNS and CDR2 SASEGT. The CDR3 spells CASSELTGGAGGGDEQFF. CDR3 coding DNA: TGTGCCAGCAGTGAATTGACCGGTGGAGCGGGAGGGGGGGATGAGCAGTTCTTC.

This clone has just a few counts. This chain links TRBV11-2 with TRBJ2-1; TRBD2 agrees at 7 bases. This CDR3 region has 17 residues. Germline trimming cut 6 bases from V and 0 bases from J; bases unmatched to any gene: 11. The germline gives CDR1 SGHAT, CDR2 FQNNGV. The CDR3 loop reads CASSSPETSLSYNEQFF. Here the CDR3 DNA reads TGTGCCAGCAGTTCCCCGGAGACTAGCCTCTCCTACAATGAGCAGTTCTTC.

The chain recombines TRBV19 with TRBJ2-7, with 11 bases lining up with TRBD2. V was pared by 6 bases and J by 4 bases, with 8 bases of the junction left unmatched. Germline loops: CDR1 LNHDA, CDR2 SQIVND (reference sequence). The CDR3 has 15 residues. CDR3 sequence reads: CASSVTSGSRYEQYF. CDR3 nucleotide sequence: TGTGCCAGTAGCGTAACTAGCGGGAGTAGGTACGAGCAGTACTTC.

The chain joins TRBV15 to TRBJ1-6, with 7 bases that match TRBD1. The CDR3 is 16 amino acids. V lost 4 bases to trimming and J lost 7 bases; unmatched junction nucleotides: 10. CDR1 and CDR2 from the germline V gene are LNHNV and YYDKDF (reference sequence). CDR3 region: CATSTLQGMKNSPLHF. The CDR3 DNA reads as TGTGCCACCAGCACCTTACAGGGGATGAAGAATTCACCCCTCCACTTT.

This clone has a single count. This chain joins TRBV5-1 and TRBJ2-3; D gene unclear. CDR1 and CDR2 from the germline V gene are SGHRS and YFSETQ. V lost 1 base and J lost 7, with 13 bases in between. This CDR3 is 14 amino acids long. The CDR3 sequence is CASSLLISPNTQYF. The CDR3, as DNA: TGCGCCAGCAGCTTGTTAATCTCCCCTAATACGCAGTATTTT.

This clone was seen more than once but under ten times. This chain joins TRBV2 and TRBJ1-5; TRBD1 matches 8 bases. The germline gives CDR1 SNHLY, CDR2 FYNNEI. The CDR3 contains 13 residues. The V and J ends lost 9 bases and 6 bases, in that order; junction bases with no gene match: 7. The CDR3 spells CASRTGTSQPQHF. The CDR3, as DNA: TGTGCCAGTCGGACAGGGACGTCTCAGCCCCAGCATTTT.

J is TRBJ2-6 and V is TRBV5-1; perhaps TRBD2 as D (6 bases). V was pared by 0 bases and J by 1 base, with 17 bases between. This CDR3 spans 19 amino acids. Germline V gene lookup returns CDR1 SGHRS and CDR2 YFSETQ. The CDR3 sequence: CASSLGGKGSQSGANVLTF. DNA for the CDR3: TGCGCCAGCAGCTTGGGCGGGAAGGGATCACAATCTGGGGCCAACGTCCTGACTTTC.

The V gene is TRBV5-4, the J gene TRBJ2-1; the D gene is possibly TRBD2 (7 bases). V shed 3 bases and J shed 0 bases, with 19 bases lying between them. Germline V gene sequence: CDR1 SGHNT, CDR2 YYREEE (reference sequence). The CDR3 totals 18 residues. In DNA form, the CDR3 reads TGTGCCAGCAGCTCTAGAGTGGGGGGCGGGAGCTCCTACAATGAGCAGTTCTTC. Encoded protein: CASSSRVGGGSSYNEQFF.

This chain uses TRBV28 with TRBJ2-3; 8 bases align to TRBD1. Losses at the gene ends were 4 bases for V and 3 bases for J; bases not matched to a gene: 6. This CDR3 has 15 amino acids. Germline V lookup: CDR1 MDHEN, CDR2 SYDVKM. The CDR3 is CASSSGGIGTDTQYF. DNA of the CDR3: TGTGCCAGCAGTTCAGGGGGCATTGGGACAGATACGCAGTATTTT.

This rearrangement joins TRBV11-2 to TRBJ1-2; 8 positions agree with TRBD1. CDR3 size: 13 residues. Germline CDR1 SGHAT, CDR2 FQNNGV. V lost 5 bases to trimming and J lost 7 bases; unmatched junction nucleotides: 6. Written as DNA, the CDR3 is TGTGCCAGCAGCCCCGGACAGGGAAGTGGCTACACCTTC. Translated: CASSPGQGSGYTF.

CDR3 in DNA: TGTGCCAGCAGTGAACCGACAGGGAAGCCCCAGCATTTT. Protein: CASSEPTGKPQHF. The chain couples TRBV6-1 to TRBJ1-5, with 7 positions matching TRBD1. Germline V gene data show CDR1 as MNHNS and CDR2 as SASEGT. The CDR3 runs to 13 residues. J was trimmed by 8 bases and V by 2 bases; bases with no gene match: 3.

This clone came up a few times. V and J are TRBV6-2 or TRBV6-3 and TRBJ1-5; TRBD1 aligns across 7 bases. V dropped 5 bases and J dropped 6; count of bases not matched to a gene: 10. Germline CDR1 is MNHEY and CDR2 is SVGEGT. The CDR3 contains 15 residues. The CDR3 DNA follows: TGTGCCAGCAGTAGTCAACAGGGGCTGAGTCAGCCCCAGCATTTT. This codes for CASSSQQGLSQPQHF.